Described below is a single T cell receptor beta chain sequence and its context. These data come from a study of shared clonotypes between healthy human individuals. Using immunoSEQ multiplex PCR, the repertoire was profiled, and TCRdb retains in-frame clones only, with some absent. The sample holds more than 550,000 clones, about 90% seen once. The V gene's germline CDR1 is SEHNR and CDR2 FQNEAQ (reference sequence). The CDR3 extends over 14 amino acids. V was shortened by 2 bases and J by 5 bases, with 12 bases between the two germline ends. The V gene is TRBV7-9, the J gene TRBJ1-2; D is uncertain. The material sequenced was memory CD8+ T cells from PBMCs. Subset here: CD45RO+ cells pooled with CCR7-negative TemRA cells. The TCR originated in a man younger than 30 in good health. Some clones in this sample may be carry-over from other donors' samples. CDR3 sequence (DNA): TGTGCCAGCAGCTTATATTGGACTGAGTATGGCTACACCTTC. The encoded protein is CASSLYWTEYGYTF.